This TCR beta chain comes out of a study of Graves' ophthalmopathy and Graves' hyperthyroidism. The CDR3 sequence is 16 residues long. Germline values: CDR1 ENHRY, CDR2 SYGVKD. Amplifying from RNA transcripts, the study obtained TCR beta CDR3 regions. HTBI-primed RT-PCR formed the first round, and a multiplex PCR formed the second. TCRdb itself ran the multiplex PCR reads through MiXCR, one entry per CDR3 protein. The sample includes about 1.1 million distinct CDR3 sequences, 35% to 40% seen only once; the top ten take 8.5% to 14%. The study excluded patients with other autoimmune diseases, uncontrolled infections, pregnancy or lactation. Diagnosis used clinical symptoms, serum thyroxine, TRAb, thyroid ultrasound and orbital computed tomography. This clonotype was seen a single time. Antigen: not known. The germline gene is not matched at one end of the junction; a read error may be the cause. Study conclusions and caveats: A majority of expanded thyroid clonotypes exceeding 0.001 frequency were likewise present in blood. Distinction of ophthalmopathy from stable hyperthyroidism by a 13-signature model reached approximately 90% sensitivity and 75% to 84% specificity.

The receptor comes from an adult man with Graves' hyperthyroidism. The chain employs TRBV10-3 and TRBJ1-4; D gene uncertain. Sequences were obtained from peripheral blood or thyroid tissue (not recorded which). The CDR3 reads CASSGQRGLPNEKLFF. CDR3 DNA sequence: TGTGCCAGCAGTGGGCAGAGAGGCCTCCCTAATGAAAAACTGTTTTTT.